The clone carrying this T cell receptor beta chain was picked up many times. Its cognate antigen is unknown. The data derive from a study of spatial heterogeneity in lung cancer. The time point was: sample taken at primary tumor resection. The CDR3 consists of 13 residues. V lost 0 bases and J lost 2, with 5 bases in between. The germline V gene has CDR1 DFQATT and CDR2 SNEGSKA (reference sequence). In TCRdb, the 5' RACE reads were re-called with MiXCR into one record per CDR3 protein. The sample lists 75,000 or so distinct CDR3 sequences, approximately 8.1% occurring once. Regarding the study as a whole: Expanded tumor TCRs that were ubiquitous appeared in blood more at resection than follow-up.

The specimen was PBMCs, collected at surgery. The source is a male donor with early-stage non-small cell lung cancer. The rearrangement joins TRBV20-1 to TRBJ1-5; D ambiguous. The CDR3 region has the DNA TGCAGTGCTAGAGATCTGGGCAATCAGCCCCAGCATTTT. This gives the protein CSARDLGNQPQHF.